Below are 28 T cell receptor beta chains sequenced from a single sample in a study of blood T cell repertoires in COVID-19. Produced via immunoSEQ multiplex PCR; TCRdb's table is partial and in-frame only. In the table there are some 320,000 clones, roughly nine tenths of which are singletons. The sequenced sample was PBMCs or T cells enriched from blood (not recorded which). These receptors were taken from a man aged 60-69 years who had recovered from COVID-19.

The chain carries TRBV19 and TRBJ2-7, with a weak D call TRBD1 (6 bases). V was trimmed by 5 bases and J by 2 bases, leaving 13 bases between them. CDR1 is LNHDA, CDR2 SQIVND, per germline (reference sequence). The CDR3 extends over 14 amino acids. CDR3 DNA: TGTGCCAGTAGTCCGATCGACAGGACCTACGAGCAGTACTTC. Its protein product is CASSPIDRTYEQYF.

The rearrangement joins TRBV6-6 to TRBJ1-2; D might be TRBD1 (5 bases). V was trimmed by 6 bases and J by 0 bases, leaving 11 bases between them. In germline, CDR1 is MNHNY, CDR2 SVGAGI (reference sequence). The CDR3 sequence is 14 residues long. CDR3 in DNA: TGTGCCAGCAGCCTAGGAGGGGCTAACTATGGCTACACCTTC. This translates into CASSLGGANYGYTF.

This rearrangement joins TRBV11-2 to TRBJ2-7; 10 positions agree with TRBD2. CDR3 length: 15 residues. Germline V gene data show CDR1 as SGHAT and CDR2 as FQNNGV. Losses at the gene ends were 6 bases for V and 3 bases for J; bases not matched to a gene: 8. The CDR3 nucleotides read TGTGCCAGCAGTCTCAGCGGGAGGGATTACTACGAGCAGTACTTC. Amino acids: CASSLSGRDYYEQYF.

The chain couples TRBV27 to TRBJ1-1; no definite D call. Trimming cost V 6 bases and J 5 bases, with 16 bases left between them. The CDR3 is 14 amino acids. CDR1 MNHEY and CDR2 SMNVEV come from the germline V gene (reference sequence). CDR3 sequence reads: CASSPRGAGTEAFF. The CDR3 coding sequence is TGTGCCAGCAGCCCCCGAGGCGCGGGGACTGAAGCTTTCTTT.

The chain uses TRBV20-1 and TRBJ1-5; 12 nucleotides align to TRBD1. The V segment lost 3 bases and the J segment 7 bases; nucleotides outside the gene matches: 4. This CDR3 spans 14 amino acids. The germline V gene has CDR1 DFQATT and CDR2 SNEGSKA (reference sequence). DNA of the CDR3: TGCAGTGCTAGTTCCGGGACAGGGGGCCAGCCCCAGCATTTT. Its translation: CSASSGTGGQPQHF.

The chain links TRBV5-1 to TRBJ2-1, with TRBD2 matching 13 bases. CDR1 and CDR2 from the germline V gene are SGHRS and YFSETQ. V dropped 1 base and J dropped 4; count of bases not matched to a gene: 8. CDR3 size: 18 residues. The CDR3 is CASSLIQLAGGRYNEQFF. The DNA of the CDR3 is TGCGCCAGCAGCTTGATTCAACTAGCGGGGGGGCGTTACAATGAGCAGTTCTTC.

This clone was recorded only once. The chain links TRBV2 to TRBJ2-2; maybe TRBD2 (7 bases). The V end lost 7 bases, the J end lost 7 bases, and 13 bases lay between the germline ends. CDR1 is SNHLY and CDR2 is FYNNEI in the germline V gene. CDR3 length: 13 amino acids. This CDR3 reads CASNRGAGGELFF. CDR3 in DNA: TGTGCCAGCAATCGGGGGGCCGGCGGGGAGCTGTTTTTT. The whole variable domain, remainder taken from reference TRBV2 and TRBJ2-2, is EPEVTQTPSHQVTQMGQEVILRCVPISNHLYFYWYRQILGQKVEFLVSFYNNEISEKSEIFDDQFSVERPDGSNFTLKIRSTKLEDSAMYFCASNRGAGGELFFGEGSRLTVL.

This chain connects TRBV25-1 to TRBJ1-3, with D possibly TRBD1 on 5 matching bases. Germline V gene lookup returns CDR1 MGHDK and CDR2 SYGVNS. With 8 bases removed from V and 8 bases from J, the gap between germline ends came to 31 bases. The CDR3 length is 18 residues. CDR3 in DNA: TGTGCCAGCGTGGGAACCTCCACGGGGGGGGGATTTATCGACACCATATATTTT. Protein sequence: CASVGTSTGGGFIDTIYF.

The chain recombines TRBV7-9 with TRBJ2-3; possible D gene TRBD2, 7 bases. Germline V CDR1 and CDR2: SEHNR, FQNEAQ (reference sequence). The V gene lost 4 bases and the J gene lost 7 bases, with 12 bases spanning the gap. The CDR3 length is 13 residues. The CDR3 DNA follows: TGTGCCAGCAGCTCCCCGGGGGGCTATACGCAGTATTTT. Protein: CASSSPGGYTQYF.

V is TRBV9 and J is TRBJ2-1; no reliable D call. The CDR3 runs 15 residues. Trimming removed 4 bases at V and 4 bases at J, with 15 bases between. Germline CDR1 SGDLS, CDR2 YYNGEE. In nucleotides, the CDR3 is TGTGCCAGCAGCCCCCGAGGTGAAACGTACAATGAGCAGTTCTTC. Protein: CASSPRGETYNEQFF. Full variable domain (rest looked up from reference TRBV9 and TRBJ2-1): DSGVTQTPKHLITATGQRVTLRCSPRSGDLSVYWYQQSLDQGLQFLIQYYNGEERAKGNILERFSAQQFPDLHSELNLSSLELGDSALYFCASSPRGETYNEQFFGPGTRLTVL.

This clone was observed a handful of times. The V call is TRBV7-8, the J call TRBJ2-2; 9 bases map to TRBD1. CDR1 is SGHVS and CDR2 is FQNEAQ in the germline V gene. V was pared by 5 bases and J by 5 bases, with 12 bases of the junction left unmatched. CDR3 length: 17 residues. CDR3 sequence: CASSPRGGQGRTGELFF. Written as DNA, the CDR3 is TGTGCCAGCAGCCCCCGAGGGGGACAGGGACGAACCGGGGAGCTGTTTTTT.

This clone was detected a few times. The V and J genes are TRBV4-2 and TRBJ2-1; D possibly corresponds to TRBD2 (5 bases). The CDR3 runs to 15 residues. In germline, CDR1 is LGHNA, CDR2 YNFKEQ. Trimming pared 5 bases from V and 3 bases from J, leaving 14 bases between. CDR3 in amino acids: CASSNLRGYYNEQFF. CDR3 nucleotide sequence: TGTGCCAGCAGCAACCTACGGGGTTACTACAATGAGCAGTTCTTC.

V and J are TRBV7-9 and TRBJ1-1, with D perhaps TRBD1 (6 bases). V shed 5 bases and J shed 0 bases, with 10 bases lying between them. This CDR3 region has 14 residues. Germline V gene lookup returns CDR1 SEHNR and CDR2 FQNEAQ (reference sequence). The CDR3 sequence: CASSNDRLNTEAFF. CDR3 sequence (DNA): TGTGCCAGCAGCAACGACAGGCTGAACACTGAAGCTTTCTTT.

The table lists this clone with a few counts. V gene TRBV19 combines with J gene TRBJ2-3; TRBD2 matches at 12 bases. CDR1 is LNHDA, CDR2 SQIVND, per germline (reference sequence). CDR3 length equals 15 residues. The V gene end was trimmed by 6 bases and the J gene end by 3 bases; junction bases not matched to a gene: 4. In DNA form, the CDR3 reads TGTGCCAGTAGCGGGACTAGCGGGCGTACAGATACGCAGTATTTT. This gives the protein CASSGTSGRTDTQYF.

This clone is a singleton in its sample. This chain uses TRBV30 with TRBJ1-3; the D is unclear. Germline V gene lookup returns CDR1 GTSNPN and CDR2 SVGIG (reference sequence). Trimming shortened V by 3 bases and J by 2 bases, and 5 bases separated the two germline ends. The CDR3 sequence is 12 residues long. The CDR3 nucleotides read TGTGCCTGGAGCTCTCCTGGAAACACCATATATTTT. Protein sequence: CAWSSPGNTIYF. Full variable domain (outside the CDR3, taken from reference TRBV30 and TRBJ1-3): SQTIHQWPATLVQPVGSPLSLECTVEGTSNPNLYWYRQAAGRGLQLLFYSVGIGQISSEVPQNLSASRPQDRQFILSSKKLLLSDSGFYLCAWSSPGNTIYFGEGSWLTVV.

This chain uses TRBV7-9 with TRBJ2-7, with TRBD2 matching over 8 bases. The CDR3 has 18 amino acids. CDR1 and CDR2 from the germline V gene are SEHNR and FQNEAQ (reference sequence). Trimming took 2 bases from V and 0 from J; bases not matched to a gene: 12. CDR3 protein: CASSLRASGSRSSYEQYF. The CDR3 DNA sequence: TGTGCCAGCAGCTTAAGGGCTAGCGGGTCCAGAAGCTCCTACGAGCAGTACTTC.

The rearrangement joins TRBV15 to TRBJ2-5; D is unresolved. Germline V gives CDR1 LNHNV, CDR2 YYDKDF (reference sequence). V dropped 0 bases and J dropped 4 bases, with 6 bases sitting between them. The CDR3 extends over 13 amino acids. CDR3 loop: CATSRDPRETQYF. In nucleotides, the CDR3 is TGTGCCACCAGCAGAGACCCCAGAGAGACCCAGTACTTC.

The genes are TRBV7-9 and TRBJ1-2; the D gene is possibly TRBD1 (5 bases). Germline V gives CDR1 SEHNR, CDR2 FQNEAQ (reference sequence). This CDR3 has 15 amino acids. The V and J ends lost 2 bases and 8 bases respectively, with 18 bases between them. Written as DNA, the CDR3 is TGTGCCAGCAGCTTACGGGGCGGGGCACTTCAGGGCTACACCTTC. This translates into CASSLRGGALQGYTF.

The rearrangement uses TRBV19 and TRBJ2-7; a weak D match, TRBD1 (6 bases). The length of the CDR3 is 14 residues. The V end lost 5 bases, the J end lost 3 bases, and 14 bases lay between the germline ends. The germline V gene encodes CDR1 LNHDA and CDR2 SQIVND (reference sequence). This CDR3 is CASSLTQGSYEQYF. CDR3 sequence (DNA): TGTGCCAGTAGTCTCACACAGGGAAGCTACGAGCAGTACTTC.

Only one count was recorded for this clone. As DNA, the CDR3 is TGTGCCAGCAGCGTAGCACAGGGGGCCTACGAGCAGTACTTC. This encodes CASSVAQGAYEQYF. V and J are TRBV9 and TRBJ2-7, with 8 nucleotides matching TRBD1. V dropped 0 bases and J dropped 2; count of bases not matched to a gene: 1. CDR3 length: 14 amino acids. The germline CDR1 and CDR2 sequences are SGDLS and YYNGEE.

The J gene is TRBJ2-7, the V gene TRBV4-3, with TRBD2 matching over 10 bases. The CDR3 has 15 amino acids. The germline CDR1 and CDR2 sequences are LGHNA and YSLEER. V shed 4 bases, J shed 2 bases, and the junction held 5 bases outside the gene matches. The CDR3 sequence: CASSLALAGAYEQYF. The CDR3 DNA is TGCGCCAGCAGCCTGGCCCTAGCGGGGGCCTACGAGCAGTACTTC.

This chain connects TRBV5-1 to TRBJ1-4, with D maybe TRBD1 (5 bases). Trimming took 5 bases from V and 7 from J, leaving 15 bases between them. The CDR3 consists of 14 residues. The germline CDR1 and CDR2 sequences are SGHRS and YFSETQ. CDR3 in amino acids: CASRPQGGREKLFF. The CDR3 bases are TGCGCCAGCAGGCCGCAGGGTGGTCGTGAAAAACTGTTTTTT.

V is TRBV2 and J is TRBJ2-7; maybe TRBD1 (5 bases). In germline, CDR1 is SNHLY, CDR2 FYNNEI. The V gene lost 6 bases and the J gene lost 5 bases, with 14 bases spanning the gap. There are 13 residues in the CDR3. CDR3 nucleotides: TGTGCCAGCAGCGGACAAGTCAGGAACGAGCAGTACTTC. As protein: CASSGQVRNEQYF. Full variable domain (missing parts from reference TRBV2 and TRBJ2-7): EPEVTQTPSHQVTQMGQEVILRCVPISNHLYFYWYRQILGQKVEFLVSFYNNEISEKSEIFDDQFSVERPDGSNFTLKIRSTKLEDSAMYFCASSGQVRNEQYFGPGTRLTVT.

The V call is TRBV7-2, the J call TRBJ1-5, with D perhaps matching TRBD1 (5 bases). This CDR3 contains 16 residues. Trimming shortened V by 1 base and J by 5 bases, and 15 bases separated the two germline ends. Germline V CDR1 and CDR2: SGHTA, FQGNSA. CDR3 DNA sequence: TGTGCCAGCAGCTTAGAAATGGGGCTATCTCATCAGCCCCAGCATTTT. Protein product: CASSLEMGLSHQPQHF.

This chain uses TRBV30 with TRBJ1-2, with D perhaps matching TRBD1 (6 bases). V lost 3 bases to trimming and J lost 8 bases, with 16 bases between them. The CDR3 runs to 13 residues. Germline V gene data show CDR1 as GTSNPN and CDR2 as SVGIG (reference sequence). In DNA form, the CDR3 reads TGTGCCTGGAGCTCGAACAGGGTGGGCGGCTACACCTTC. It encodes CAWSSNRVGGYTF.

CDR3 coding DNA: TGTGCCACCAGTGATATGACAGGCGATGGCTACACCTTC. Translating it yields CATSDMTGDGYTF. The rearrangement joins TRBV24-1 to TRBJ1-2, with TRBD1 as a possible D gene (6 bases). The CDR3 consists of 13 residues. V dropped 3 bases and J dropped 6 bases, with 10 bases sitting between them. Germline V gene sequence: CDR1 KGHDR, CDR2 SFDVKD.

The chain is built from TRBV18 and TRBJ1-3; TRBD1 might be the D (6 bases). Trimming left V 6 bases short and J 0 bases short, with 12 bases between. CDR1 KGHSH and CDR2 LQKENI come from the germline V gene. The CDR3 contains 15 residues. The CDR3 spells CASSTAGDSGNTIYF. CDR3 DNA: TGTGCCAGCTCTACAGCAGGGGACTCTGGAAACACCATATATTTT. Drawing the rest from reference TRBV18 and TRBJ1-3, the complete variable domain is NAGVMQNPRHLVRRRGQEARLRCSPMKGHSHVYWYRQLPEEGLKFMVYLQKENIIDESGMPKERFSAEFPKEGPSILRIQQVVRGDSAAYFCASSTAGDSGNTIYFGEGSWLTVV.

This chain joins TRBV19 and TRBJ1-1; no definite D call. Germline CDR1 and CDR2: LNHDA and SQIVND (reference sequence). V was shortened by 7 bases and J by 2 bases, with 20 bases between the two germline ends. The CDR3 is 16 amino acids. CDR3 bases: TGTGCCAGTATACCTTCTGTTGGGCAGCTTAACACTGAAGCTTTCTTT. This sequence encodes CASIPSVGQLNTEAFF.